This T cell receptor beta chain was identified in a study of T cells after yellow fever vaccination. Findings and caveats of the study: Contamination of FACS-sorted repertoires by abundant clonotypes from the bulk population could occur.

This clonotype came up a few times. Its antigen is not identified. TCRdb analysed the 5' RACE reads with MiXCR anew, one entry per CDR3 protein. The sample holds roughly 300,000 distinct CDR3 sequences, about 6.9% seen once. V was clipped by 6 bases and J by 5 bases, with 11 bases between them. Germline CDR1 and CDR2: MNHNS and SASEGT. This CDR3 has 13 amino acids. The genes are TRBV6-1 and TRBJ2-1, with D perhaps TRBD1 (5 bases). This TCR was sampled from a man between 18 and 35 years old who received the YFV17D yellow fever vaccine. Specimen: PBMCs, collected more than 40 days after the first yellow fever vaccination. The CDR3 is CASRVGRDNEQFF. The CDR3 nucleotides are TGTGCCAGCAGGGTCGGCAGGGACAATGAGCAGTTCTTC.